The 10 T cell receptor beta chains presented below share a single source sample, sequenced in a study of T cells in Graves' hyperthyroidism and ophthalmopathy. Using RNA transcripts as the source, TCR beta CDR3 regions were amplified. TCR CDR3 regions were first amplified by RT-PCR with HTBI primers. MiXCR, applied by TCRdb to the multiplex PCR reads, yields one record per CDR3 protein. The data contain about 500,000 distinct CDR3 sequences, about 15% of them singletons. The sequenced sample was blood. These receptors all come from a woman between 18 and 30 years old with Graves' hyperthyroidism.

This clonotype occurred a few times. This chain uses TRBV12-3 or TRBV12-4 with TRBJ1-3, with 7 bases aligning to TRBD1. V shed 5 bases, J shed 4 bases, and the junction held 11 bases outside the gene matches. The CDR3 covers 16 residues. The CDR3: CASSLTLTGLGNTIYF. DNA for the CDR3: TGTGCCAGCAGTCTTACCTTGACAGGGCTAGGAAACACCATATATTTT.

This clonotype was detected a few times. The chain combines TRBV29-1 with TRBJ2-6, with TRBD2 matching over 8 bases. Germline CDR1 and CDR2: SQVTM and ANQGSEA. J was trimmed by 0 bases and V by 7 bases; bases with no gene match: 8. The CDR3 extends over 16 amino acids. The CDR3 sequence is CSAPGGGDSGANVLTF. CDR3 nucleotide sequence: TGCAGCGCCCCCGGGGGGGGTGACTCTGGGGCCAACGTCCTGACTTTC.

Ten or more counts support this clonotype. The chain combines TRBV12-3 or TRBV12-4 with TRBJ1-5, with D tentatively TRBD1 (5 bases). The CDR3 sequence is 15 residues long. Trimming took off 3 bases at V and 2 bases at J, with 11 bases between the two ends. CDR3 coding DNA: TGTGCCAGCAGTTTGCAGGGTTATGGCAATCAGCCCCAGCATTTT. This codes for CASSLQGYGNQPQHF.

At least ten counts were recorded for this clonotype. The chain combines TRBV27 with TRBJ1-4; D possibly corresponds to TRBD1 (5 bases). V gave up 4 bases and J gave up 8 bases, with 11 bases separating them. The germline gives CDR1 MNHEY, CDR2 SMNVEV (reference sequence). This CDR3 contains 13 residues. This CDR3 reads CASSSLGGEKLFF. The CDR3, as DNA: TGTGCCAGCAGTTCTCTTGGGGGAGAAAAACTGTTTTTT.

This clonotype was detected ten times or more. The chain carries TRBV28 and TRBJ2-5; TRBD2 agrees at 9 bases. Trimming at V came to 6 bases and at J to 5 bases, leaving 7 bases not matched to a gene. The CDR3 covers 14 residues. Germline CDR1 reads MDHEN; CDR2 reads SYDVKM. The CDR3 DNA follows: TGTGCCAGCAGGCCAGCGGGAGGTGAGGAGACCCAGTACTTC. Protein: CASRPAGGEETQYF.

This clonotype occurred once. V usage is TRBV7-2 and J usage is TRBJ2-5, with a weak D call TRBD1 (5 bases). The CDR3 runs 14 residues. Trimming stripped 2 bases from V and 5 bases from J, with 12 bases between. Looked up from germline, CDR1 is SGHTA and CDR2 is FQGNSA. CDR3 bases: TGTGCCAGCAGCTTAAGCTCCAGGGCGGAGACCCAGTACTTC. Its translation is CASSLSSRAETQYF.

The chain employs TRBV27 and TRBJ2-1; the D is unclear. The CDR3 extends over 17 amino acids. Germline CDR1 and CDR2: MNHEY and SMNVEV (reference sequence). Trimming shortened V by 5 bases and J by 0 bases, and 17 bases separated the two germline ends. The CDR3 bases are TGTGCCAGCAGTCCGCACCTGCGGAGAAGCTCCTACAATGAGCAGTTCTTC. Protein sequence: CASSPHLRRSSYNEQFF.

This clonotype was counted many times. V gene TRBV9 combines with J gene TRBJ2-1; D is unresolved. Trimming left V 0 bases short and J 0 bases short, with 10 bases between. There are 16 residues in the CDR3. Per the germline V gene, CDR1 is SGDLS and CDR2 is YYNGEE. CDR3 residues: CASSVDARSSYNEQFF. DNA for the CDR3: TGTGCCAGCAGCGTAGATGCCAGGAGCTCCTACAATGAGCAGTTCTTC.

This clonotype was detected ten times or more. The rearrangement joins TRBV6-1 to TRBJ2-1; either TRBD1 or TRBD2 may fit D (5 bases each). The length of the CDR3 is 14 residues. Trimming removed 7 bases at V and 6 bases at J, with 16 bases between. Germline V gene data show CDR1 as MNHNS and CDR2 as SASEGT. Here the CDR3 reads CASTLLPGANEQFF. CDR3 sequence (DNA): TGTGCCAGCACCCTATTACCCGGGGCCAATGAGCAGTTCTTC.

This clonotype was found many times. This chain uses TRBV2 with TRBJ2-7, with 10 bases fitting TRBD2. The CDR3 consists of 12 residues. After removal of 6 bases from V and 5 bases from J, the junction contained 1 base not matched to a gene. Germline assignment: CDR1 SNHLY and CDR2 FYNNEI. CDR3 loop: CASRLAGDEQYV. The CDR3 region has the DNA TGTGCCAGCAGGCTAGCGGGAGACGAGCAGTACGTC.